The T cell receptor (beta chain) described here comes from a study of blood T cell repertoires in COVID-19. Study in general: Specimens from acute and convalescent COVID-19 originated in the United States, Italy and Spain.

In the original processing: The authors estimated nucleated cell counts from reference gene primer amplification. TCRdb keeps only in-frame clones here, not all; method: immunoSEQ multiplex PCR. Clone size and the V and J calls come from that table; the DNA yielded D and trimming. The repertoire consists of just under 35,000 clones, with 90% occurring once and the leading ten covering roughly two fifths. The sample consisted of peripheral blood. The sequence came from a man aged 55 to 70 with active or convalescent COVID-19.

CDR3 region: CASSIRETQYF. The CDR3 region has the DNA TGCGCCAGCAGTATCAGAGAGACCCAGTACTTC. The chain employs TRBV5-1 and TRBJ2-5, with D unresolved. The V and J ends lost 5 bases and 4 bases respectively, with 6 bases between them. Germline V gene lookup returns CDR1 SGHRS and CDR2 YFSETQ. The CDR3 totals 11 residues.